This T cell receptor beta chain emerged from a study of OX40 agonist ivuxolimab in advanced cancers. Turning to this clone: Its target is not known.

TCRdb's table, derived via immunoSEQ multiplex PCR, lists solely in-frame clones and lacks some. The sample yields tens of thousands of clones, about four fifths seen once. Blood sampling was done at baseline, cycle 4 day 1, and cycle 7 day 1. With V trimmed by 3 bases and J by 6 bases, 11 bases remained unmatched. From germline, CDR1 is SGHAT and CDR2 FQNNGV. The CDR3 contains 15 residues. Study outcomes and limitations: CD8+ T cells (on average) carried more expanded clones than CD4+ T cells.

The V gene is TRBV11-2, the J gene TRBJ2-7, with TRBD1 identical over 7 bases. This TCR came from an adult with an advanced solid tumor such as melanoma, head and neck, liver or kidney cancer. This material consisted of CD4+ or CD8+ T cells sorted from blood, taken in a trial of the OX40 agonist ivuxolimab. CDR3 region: CASSLAGLGGGEQYF. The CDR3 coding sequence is TGTGCCAGCAGCTTGGCTGGCTTAGGGGGCGGCGAGCAGTACTTC.